This T cell receptor (beta chain) was identified in a study of vaccination effects on CD4 cells after COVID-19. TCRdb's copy holds only in-frame clones and misses some; the assay was immunoSEQ multiplex PCR. The table records 32,000 or so clones, approximately 67% of them present only once. The authors isolated CD4+ T cells after less than eleven days of culture. Absence of prior SARS-CoV-2 infection characterized the vaccine recipients, who showed negative nucleocapsid antibodies. This clone was observed a few times. Its target is not known. Germline loops: CDR1 KGHSH, CDR2 LQKENI. The CDR3 has 15 residues. Germline trimming cut 6 bases from V and 9 bases from J; bases unmatched to any gene: 12.

The sample was CD4+ T cells from PBMCs cultured without peptide, taken before COVID-19 vaccination. The sequence was obtained from a human donor who received a COVID-19 vaccine. This chain joins TRBV18 and TRBJ2-1; 9 bases align to TRBD2. Here the CDR3 DNA reads TGTGCCAGCTCGCCGGGACTAGCATCCCCAGGTGAGCAGTTCTTC. Its protein is CASSPGLASPGEQFF.